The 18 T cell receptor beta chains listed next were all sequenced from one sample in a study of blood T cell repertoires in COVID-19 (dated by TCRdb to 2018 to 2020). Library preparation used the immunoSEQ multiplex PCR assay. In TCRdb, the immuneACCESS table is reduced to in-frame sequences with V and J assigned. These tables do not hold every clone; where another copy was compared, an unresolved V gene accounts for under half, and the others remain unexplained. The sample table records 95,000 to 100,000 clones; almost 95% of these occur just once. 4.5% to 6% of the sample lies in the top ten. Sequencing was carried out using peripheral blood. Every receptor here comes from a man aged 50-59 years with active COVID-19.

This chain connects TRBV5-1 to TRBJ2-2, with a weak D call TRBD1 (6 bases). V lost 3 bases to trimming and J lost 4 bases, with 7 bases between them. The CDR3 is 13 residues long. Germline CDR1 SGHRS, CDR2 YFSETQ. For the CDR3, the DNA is TGCGCCAGCAGCTGGGACACCACCGGGGAGCTGTTTTTT. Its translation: CASSWDTTGELFF.

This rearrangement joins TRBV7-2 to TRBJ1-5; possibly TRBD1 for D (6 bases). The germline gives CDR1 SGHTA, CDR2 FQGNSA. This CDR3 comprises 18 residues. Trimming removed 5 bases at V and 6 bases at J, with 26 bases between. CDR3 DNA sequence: TGTGCCAGCAGCCCCCCTCCACGGACAGAGGATATGAGTCAGCCCCAGCATTTT. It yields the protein CASSPPPRTEDMSQPQHF.

CDR3 nucleotides: TGTGCCAGCAGCGCAACCAGGGAGGGAAACATTCAGTACTTC. Its translation: CASSATREGNIQYF. The genes are TRBV7-9 and TRBJ2-4; 7 nucleotides match TRBD2. From germline, CDR1 is SEHNR and CDR2 FQNEAQ (reference sequence). This CDR3 region has 14 residues. V shed 5 bases, J shed 6 bases, and the junction held 7 bases outside the gene matches.

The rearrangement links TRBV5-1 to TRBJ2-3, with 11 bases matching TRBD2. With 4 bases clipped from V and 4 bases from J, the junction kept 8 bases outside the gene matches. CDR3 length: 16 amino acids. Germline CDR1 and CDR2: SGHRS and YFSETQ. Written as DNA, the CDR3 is TGCGCCAGCAGCCTATATCTAGCGGGAGGATCAGATACGCAGTATTTT. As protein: CASSLYLAGGSDTQYF.

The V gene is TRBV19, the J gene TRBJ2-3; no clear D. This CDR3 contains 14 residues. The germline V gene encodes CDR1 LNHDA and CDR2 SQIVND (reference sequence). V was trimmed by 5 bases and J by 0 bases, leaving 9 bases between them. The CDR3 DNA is TGTGCCAGTAGTTTAGGGCCTAGCACAGATACGCAGTATTTT. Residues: CASSLGPSTDTQYF. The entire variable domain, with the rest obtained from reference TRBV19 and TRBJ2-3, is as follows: DGGITQSPKYLFRKEGQNVTLSCEQNLNHDAMYWYRQDPGQGLRLIYYSQIVNDFQKGDIAEGYSVSREKKESFPLTVTSAQKNPTAFYLCASSLGPSTDTQYFGPGTRLTVL.

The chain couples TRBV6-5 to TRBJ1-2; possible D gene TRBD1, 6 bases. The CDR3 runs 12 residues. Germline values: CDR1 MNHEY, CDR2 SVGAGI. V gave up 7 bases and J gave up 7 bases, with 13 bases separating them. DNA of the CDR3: TGTGCCAGCACCGCGGACAGCTTTGGCTACACCTTC. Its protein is CASTADSFGYTF.

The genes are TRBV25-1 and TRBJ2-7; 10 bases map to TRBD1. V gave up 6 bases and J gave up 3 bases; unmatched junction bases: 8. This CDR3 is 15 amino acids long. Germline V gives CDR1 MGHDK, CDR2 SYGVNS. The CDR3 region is CASSRRGTGDYEQYF. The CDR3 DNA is TGTGCCAGCAGCCGGCGGGGGACAGGGGACTACGAGCAGTACTTC.

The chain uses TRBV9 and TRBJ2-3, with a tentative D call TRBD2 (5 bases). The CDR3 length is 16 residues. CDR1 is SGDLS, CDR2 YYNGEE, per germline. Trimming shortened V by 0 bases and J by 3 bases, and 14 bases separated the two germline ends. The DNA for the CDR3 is TGTGCCAGCAGCGTAGGTACGGGGTTTTCGACAGATACGCAGTATTTT. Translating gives CASSVGTGFSTDTQYF.

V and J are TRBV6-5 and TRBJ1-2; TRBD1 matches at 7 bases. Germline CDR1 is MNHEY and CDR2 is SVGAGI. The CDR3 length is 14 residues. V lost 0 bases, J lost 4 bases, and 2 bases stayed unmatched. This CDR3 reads CASSYSRDSYGYTF. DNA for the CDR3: TGTGCCAGCAGTTACTCGAGGGACAGCTATGGCTACACCTTC.

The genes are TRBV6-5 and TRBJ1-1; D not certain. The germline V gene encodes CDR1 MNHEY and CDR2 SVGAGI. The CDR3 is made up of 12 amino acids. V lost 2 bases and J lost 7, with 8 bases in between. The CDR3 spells CASSYPGLEAFF. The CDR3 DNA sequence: TGTGCCAGCAGTTACCCAGGACTTGAAGCTTTCTTT.

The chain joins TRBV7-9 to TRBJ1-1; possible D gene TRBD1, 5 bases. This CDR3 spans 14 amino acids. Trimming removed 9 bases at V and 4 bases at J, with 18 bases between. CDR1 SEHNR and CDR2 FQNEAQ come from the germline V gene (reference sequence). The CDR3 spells CARTEFEASTEAFF. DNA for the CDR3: TGTGCCAGGACAGAGTTTGAGGCGAGCACTGAAGCTTTCTTT. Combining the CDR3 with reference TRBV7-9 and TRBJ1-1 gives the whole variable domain DTGVSQNPRHKITKRGQNVTFRCDPISEHNRLYWYRQTLGQGPEFLTYFQNEAQLEKSRLLSDRFSAERPKGSFSTLEIQRTEQGDSAMYLCARTEFEASTEAFFGQGTRLTVV.

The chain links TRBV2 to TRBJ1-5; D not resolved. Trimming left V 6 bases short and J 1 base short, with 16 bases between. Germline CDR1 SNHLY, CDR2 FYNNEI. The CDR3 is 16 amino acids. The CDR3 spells CASSEEGMGSNQPQHF. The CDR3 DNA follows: TGTGCCAGCAGCGAGGAGGGAATGGGGAGCAATCAGCCCCAGCATTTT.

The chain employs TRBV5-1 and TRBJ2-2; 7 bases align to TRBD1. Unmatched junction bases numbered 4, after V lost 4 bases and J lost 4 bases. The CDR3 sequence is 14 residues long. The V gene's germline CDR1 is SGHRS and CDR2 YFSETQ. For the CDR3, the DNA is TGCGCCAGCAGCCTGGGACAGCTCACCGGGGAGCTGTTTTTT. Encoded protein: CASSLGQLTGELFF.

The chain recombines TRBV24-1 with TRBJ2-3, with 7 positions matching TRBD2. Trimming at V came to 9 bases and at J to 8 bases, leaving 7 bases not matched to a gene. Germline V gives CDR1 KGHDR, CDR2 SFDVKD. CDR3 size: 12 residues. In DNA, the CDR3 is TGTGCCACCCGGGGGGATTTTGGTACGCAGTATTTT. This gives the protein CATRGDFGTQYF.

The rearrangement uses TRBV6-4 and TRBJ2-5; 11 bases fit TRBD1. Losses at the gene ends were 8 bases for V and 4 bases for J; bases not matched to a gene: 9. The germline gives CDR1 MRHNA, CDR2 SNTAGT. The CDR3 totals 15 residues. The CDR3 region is CASGGQGAKRETQYF. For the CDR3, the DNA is TGTGCCAGCGGCGGACAGGGGGCTAAACGAGAGACCCAGTACTTC.

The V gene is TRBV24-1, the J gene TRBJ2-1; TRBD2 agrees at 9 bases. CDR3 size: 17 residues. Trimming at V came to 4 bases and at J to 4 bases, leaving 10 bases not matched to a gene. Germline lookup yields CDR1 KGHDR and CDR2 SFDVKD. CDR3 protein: CATSDAASGTPYNEQFF. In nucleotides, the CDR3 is TGTGCCACCAGTGACGCCGCTAGCGGGACTCCTTACAATGAGCAGTTCTTC.

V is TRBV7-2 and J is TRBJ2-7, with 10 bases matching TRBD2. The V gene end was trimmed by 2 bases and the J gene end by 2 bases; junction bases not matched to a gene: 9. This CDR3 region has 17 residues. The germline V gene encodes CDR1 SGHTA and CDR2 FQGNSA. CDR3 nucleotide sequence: TGTGCCAGCAGCTTACCGGCTAGCGGGGGACGTACCTACGAGCAGTACTTC. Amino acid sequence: CASSLPASGGRTYEQYF.

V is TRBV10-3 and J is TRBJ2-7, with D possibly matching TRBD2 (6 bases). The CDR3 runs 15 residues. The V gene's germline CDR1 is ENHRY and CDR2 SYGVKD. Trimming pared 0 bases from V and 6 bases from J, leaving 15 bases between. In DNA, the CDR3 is TGTGCCATCAGTGAGTCGGCGGGAAACGGACTCGAGCAGTACTTC. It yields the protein CAISESAGNGLEQYF.